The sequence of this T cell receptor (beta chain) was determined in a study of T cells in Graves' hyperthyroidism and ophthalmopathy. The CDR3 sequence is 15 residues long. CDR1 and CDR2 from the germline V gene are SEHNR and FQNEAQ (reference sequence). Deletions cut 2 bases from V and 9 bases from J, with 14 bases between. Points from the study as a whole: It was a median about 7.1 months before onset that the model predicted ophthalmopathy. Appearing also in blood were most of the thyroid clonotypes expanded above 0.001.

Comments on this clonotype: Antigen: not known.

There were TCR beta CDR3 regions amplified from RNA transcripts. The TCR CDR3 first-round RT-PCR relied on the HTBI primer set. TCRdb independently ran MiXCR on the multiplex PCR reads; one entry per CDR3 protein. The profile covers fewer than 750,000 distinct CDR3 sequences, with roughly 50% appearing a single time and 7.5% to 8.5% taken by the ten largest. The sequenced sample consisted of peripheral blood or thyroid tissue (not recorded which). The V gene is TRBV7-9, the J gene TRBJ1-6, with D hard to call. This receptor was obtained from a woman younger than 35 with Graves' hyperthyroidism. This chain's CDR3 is CASSLYPAWRSPLHF. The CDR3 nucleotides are TGTGCCAGCAGCTTATACCCGGCCTGGCGTTCACCCCTCCACTTT.